This entry lists 19 T cell receptor beta chains sequenced from one sample in a study of blood T cell repertoires in COVID-19. The table came from immunoSEQ multiplex PCR; TCRdb's copy has only in-frame clones and leaves some out. In the table there are roughly 120,000 clones, 85% of which are singletons. Sequencing was carried out using peripheral blood. The receptors originated from a man in his sixties with acute or convalescent COVID-19.

The chain has TRBV19 and TRBJ1-5, with 7 bases fitting TRBD1. Germline CDR1 and CDR2: LNHDA and SQIVND (reference sequence). Trimming at V came to 9 bases and at J to 7 bases, leaving 9 bases not matched to a gene. This CDR3 region has 13 residues. The chain's CDR3 is CASQLNRGQPQHF. CDR3 bases: TGTGCCAGCCAATTAAACAGGGGACAGCCCCAGCATTTT.

The chain recombines TRBV3-1 (or the pseudogene TRBV3-2) with TRBJ2-2; 10 bases map to TRBD2. The CDR3 consists of 16 residues. Trimming took 7 bases from V and 6 from J; bases not matched to a gene: 11. Germline lookup yields CDR1 LGHDT and CDR2 YNNKEL (reference sequence). The CDR3 sequence is CASTPLAGVVAGELFF. Written as DNA, the CDR3 is TGTGCCAGCACCCCCCTAGCGGGAGTTGTGGCCGGGGAGCTGTTTTTT.

The V gene is TRBV5-1, the J gene TRBJ1-6, with unresolved D. With 0 bases removed from V and 5 bases from J, the gap between germline ends came to 9 bases. CDR1 and CDR2 from the germline V gene are SGHRS and YFSETQ. CDR3 length: 15 amino acids. CDR3 DNA: TGCGCCAGCAGCTTGGGGGCCCCGAATAATTCACCCCTCCACTTT. Amino acid sequence: CASSLGAPNNSPLHF.

A few counts support this clone. This rearrangement joins TRBV14 to TRBJ1-2; D is uncertain. CDR3 length equals 13 residues. Germline CDR1 and CDR2: SGHDN and FVKESK. V was trimmed by 1 base and J by 7 bases, leaving 10 bases between them. The CDR3: CASSQARVAGYTF. The CDR3 coding sequence is TGTGCCAGCAGCCAAGCGAGGGTCGCTGGCTACACCTTC.

This rearrangement joins TRBV7-9 to TRBJ1-2; D might be TRBD1 (5 bases). V lost 2 bases and J 2 bases, leaving 21 bases between the germline ends. CDR1 and CDR2 from the germline V gene are SEHNR and FQNEAQ (reference sequence). CDR3 length: 18 amino acids. The CDR3 coding sequence is TGTGCCAGCAGCTTACTCCAAGGGATAGGGGAACCCAACTATGGCTACACCTTC. Its translation is CASSLLQGIGEPNYGYTF.

J is TRBJ2-1 and V is TRBV19; D gene unclear. This CDR3 contains 15 residues. Trimming shortened V by 3 bases and J by 5 bases, and 14 bases separated the two germline ends. CDR1 and CDR2 (germline): LNHDA, SQIVND (reference sequence). CDR3 in DNA: TGTGCCAGTAGTATCGTCGGCGGCCCCCACAATGAGCAGTTCTTC. Protein: CASSIVGGPHNEQFF.

The chain is built from TRBV24-1 and TRBJ1-1, with TRBD1 matching over 8 bases. From germline, CDR1 is KGHDR and CDR2 SFDVKD. With V trimmed by 7 bases and J by 0 bases, 3 bases remained unmatched. The CDR3 is 14 amino acids. In nucleotides, the CDR3 is TGTGCCACCAGGGCAGGGGGCTTGAACACTGAAGCTTTCTTT. As protein: CATRAGGLNTEAFF.

The V call is TRBV29-1, the J call TRBJ1-4, with a weak D call TRBD1 (6 bases). V lost 5 bases and J 3 bases, leaving 16 bases between the germline ends. This CDR3 is built from 15 residues. Germline values: CDR1 SQVTM, CDR2 ANQGSEA. The CDR3 protein is CSVFSLGAPNEKLFF. In nucleotides, the CDR3 is TGCAGCGTTTTCTCCCTGGGGGCTCCTAATGAAAAACTGTTTTTT.

The chain recombines TRBV1 with TRBJ2-1; no DNA check was done on the table's D call, TRBD2. TRBV1 is designated a pseudogene. The CDR3 consists of 16 residues. CDR3 bases: TGCACCAGCAGCCAAGTGTGCGGGAGCTCCTACAATGAGCAGTTCTTC. It codes for CTSSQVCGSSYNEQFF.

The CDR3 spells CASRGTPNTGELFF. The CDR3 bases are TGTGCCAGCAGGGGGACTCCTAACACCGGGGAGCTGTTTTTT. This chain joins TRBV7-9 and TRBJ2-2; maybe TRBD2 (6 bases). CDR1 is SEHNR and CDR2 is FQNEAQ in the germline V gene (reference sequence). V lost 6 bases and J 2 bases, leaving 10 bases between the germline ends. CDR3 length equals 14 residues.

The rearrangement uses TRBV6-5 and TRBJ1-2; D not certain. This CDR3 region has 13 residues. The ends were cut back, 6 bases at V and 9 bases at J, with 17 bases in the middle. Germline CDR1 MNHEY, CDR2 SVGAGI. The CDR3 DNA sequence: TGTGCCAGCAGCCAGGAGATCGGGAGTCGCTACACCTTC. Translation gives CASSQEIGSRYTF.

The chain recombines TRBV28 with TRBJ1-1, with TRBD1 matching over 7 bases. This CDR3 comprises 16 residues. Germline V gives CDR1 MDHEN, CDR2 SYDVKM. The J segment lost 0 bases and the V segment lost 5 bases, leaving 9 bases of the junction unmatched. CDR3 sequence: CASSLWADRMNTEAFF. CDR3 bases: TGTGCCAGCAGTCTTTGGGCGGACAGGATGAACACTGAAGCTTTCTTT.

Concerning this clone: A much larger clone differs from this one at a single base, so this may be a read error. The CDR3 region has the DNA TGTGCCAGCAGTTTGGCAGGGTACGAGCAGTACTTC. Residues: CASSLAGYEQYF. J is TRBJ2-7 and V is TRBV12-3 or TRBV12-4; weak D call: TRBD1 (5 bases). The CDR3 runs to 12 residues. Between the trimmed V and J ends, which lost 3 bases and 4 bases, there was a span of 7 bases.

V usage is TRBV9 and J usage is TRBJ2-3, with TRBD2 matching 14 bases. The CDR3 extends over 18 amino acids. V lost 3 bases, J lost 5 bases, and 11 bases stayed unmatched. Germline V lookup: CDR1 SGDLS, CDR2 YYNGEE. This CDR3 is CASSASGTSGRKGDTQYF. The CDR3 DNA follows: TGTGCCAGCAGCGCGTCCGGGACTAGCGGGAGAAAAGGAGATACGCAGTATTTT.

This chain uses TRBV5-1 with TRBJ1-2; 8 positions agree with TRBD1. Germline assignment: CDR1 SGHRS and CDR2 YFSETQ. CDR3 length: 18 amino acids. J was trimmed by 2 bases and V by 0 bases; bases with no gene match: 12. In nucleotides, the CDR3 is TGCGCCAGCAGCTTGGAGCCCCCGACAGGGGCTACCAACTATGGCTACACCTTC. Its protein product is CASSLEPPTGATNYGYTF. The full variable domain, with the rest looked up from reference TRBV5-1 and TRBJ1-2, is KAGVTQTPRYLIKTRGQQVTLSCSPISGHRSVSWYQQTPGQGLQFLFEYFSETQRNKGNFPGRFSGRQFSNSRSEMNVSTLELGDSALYLCASSLEPPTGATNYGYTFGSGTRLTVV.

The chain has TRBV11-2 and TRBJ2-7; 7 positions agree with TRBD2. The J segment lost 3 bases and the V segment lost 3 bases, leaving 11 bases of the junction unmatched. The CDR3 length is 16 residues. Looked up from germline, CDR1 is SGHAT and CDR2 is FQNNGV. The CDR3 sequence: CASSFLSGTTYYEQYF. The CDR3 DNA is TGTGCCAGCAGCTTCTTGTCCGGGACTACTTACTACGAGCAGTACTTC.

This clone occurred a few times. This chain uses TRBV12-3 or TRBV12-4 with TRBJ1-4; 7 bases align to TRBD1. The CDR3 runs to 13 residues. After removal of 6 bases from V and 7 bases from J, the junction contained 5 bases not matched to a gene. DNA for the CDR3: TGTGCCAGCAGCCGGGGACAGTTTGAAAAACTGTTTTTT. Its protein is CASSRGQFEKLFF.

The chain couples TRBV11-2 to TRBJ2-5; 9 bases are a match to TRBD2. V was pared by 5 bases and J by 5 bases, with 3 bases of the junction left unmatched. Germline V lookup: CDR1 SGHAT, CDR2 FQNNGV. The CDR3 runs 13 residues. The CDR3 DNA sequence: TGTGCCAGCAGCGTAAGCGGGAGGGAGACCCAGTACTTC. Its translation: CASSVSGRETQYF.

About this clone itself: The junction departs from the called germline gene at one end, perhaps through a read error. The chain is built from TRBV27 and TRBJ1-2, with 9 bases identical to TRBD1. Germline V gives CDR1 MNHEY, CDR2 SMNVEV (reference sequence). The CDR3 contains 12 residues. DNA of the CDR3: TGTGCCAGCAGTTTACAGGGACAGGGTCTTCGCTTC. Its protein is CASSLQGQGLRF.